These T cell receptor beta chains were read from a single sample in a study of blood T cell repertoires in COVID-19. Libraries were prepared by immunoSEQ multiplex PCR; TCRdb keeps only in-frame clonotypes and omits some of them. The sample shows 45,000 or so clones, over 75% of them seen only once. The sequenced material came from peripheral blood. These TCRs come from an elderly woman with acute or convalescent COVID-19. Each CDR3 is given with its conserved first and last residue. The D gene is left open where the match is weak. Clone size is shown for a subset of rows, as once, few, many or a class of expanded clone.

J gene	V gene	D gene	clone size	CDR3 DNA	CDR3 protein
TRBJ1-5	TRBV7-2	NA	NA	TGTGCCAGCAGCCCTAACCCTAGCAATCAGCCCCAGCATTTT	CASSPNPSNQPQHF
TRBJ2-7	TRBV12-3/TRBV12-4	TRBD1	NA	TGTGCCAGCAGCCGGGGACAGAACGAGCAGTACTTC	CASSRGQNEQYF
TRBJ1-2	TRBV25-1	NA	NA	TGTGCCAGCAGTGCCCCAGTGGGCGGCTACACCTTC	CASSAPVGGYTF
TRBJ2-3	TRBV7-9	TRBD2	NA	TGTGCCAGCAGCTTCCCGACTAGCGGGGATACGCAGTATTTT	CASSFPTSGDTQYF
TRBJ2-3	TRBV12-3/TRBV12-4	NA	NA	TGTGCCAGCAGTGGGGCCCCAGATACGCAGTATTTT	CASSGAPDTQYF
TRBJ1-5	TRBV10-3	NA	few	TGTGCCATCAGTGAGTACAAAGAGGGCCAGCCCCAGCATTTT	CAISEYKEGQPQHF
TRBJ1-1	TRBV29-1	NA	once	TGCAGCGTTGAGGTCGTACAGGGCAACACTGAAGCTTTCTTT	CSVEVVQGNTEAFF
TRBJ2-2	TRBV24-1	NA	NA	TGTGCTAGTAGAGGTGCGTGGCCCGGGGAGCTGTTTTTT	CASRGAWPGELFF
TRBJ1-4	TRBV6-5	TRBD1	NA	TGTGCCAGCACCGGACAGGACCAGGGACTGTTTTTT	CASTGQDQGLFF
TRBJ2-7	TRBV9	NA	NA	TGTGCCAGCAGCGTTGGACCCACAGGGAGCTCCTACGAGCAGTACTTC	CASSVGPTGSSYEQYF
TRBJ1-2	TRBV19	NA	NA	TGTGCCAGTAAAGTGCCGGCAGGCTATGGCTACACCTTC	CASKVPAGYGYTF
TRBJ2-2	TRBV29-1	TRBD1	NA	TGCAGCGTGCAGACAGGGGGTTTTACCGGGGAGCTGTTTTTT	CSVQTGGFTGELFF
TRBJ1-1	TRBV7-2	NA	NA	TGTGCCAGCAGCTTAGGTACAGCAGCCAACACTGAAGCTTTCTTT	CASSLGTAANTEAFF
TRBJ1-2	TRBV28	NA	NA	TGTGCCAGCAGTTGGGCAGGGGCCTATGGCTACACCTTC	CASSWAGAYGYTF
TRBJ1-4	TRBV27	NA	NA	TGTGCCAGCAGTTTAAAAGGCGGCGGCTACGAAAAACTGTTTTTT	CASSLKGGGYEKLFF
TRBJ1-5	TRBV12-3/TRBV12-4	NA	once	TGTGCCAGCAGTAAGGGGGGCAATCAGCCCCAGCATTTT	CASSKGGNQPQHF
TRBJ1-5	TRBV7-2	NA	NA	TGTGCCAGCAGTCAAGACAGTCGCAATCAGCCCCAGCATTTT	CASSQDSRNQPQHF
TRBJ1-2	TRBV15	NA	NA	TGTGCCACCAGCAGAGACCCGCAGGCGGGCGCTGGCTACACCTTC	CATSRDPQAGAGYTF
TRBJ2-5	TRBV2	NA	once	TGTGCCAGCAGGCACAGGGCAGAAGAGACCCAGTACTTC	CASRHRAEETQYF
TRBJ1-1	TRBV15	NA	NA	TGTGCCACCAGCAGAGATGGGGCCACGGGCACTGAAGCTTTCTTT	CATSRDGATGTEAFF
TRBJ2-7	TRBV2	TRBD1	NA	TGTGCCAGCAGCGGGACAGGGTCTTCCGAGCAGTACTTC	CASSGTGSSEQYF
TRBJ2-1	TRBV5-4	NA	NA	TGTGCCAGCAGCTTGACCGAACAGGGATTCTACAATGAGCAGTTCTTC	CASSLTEQGFYNEQFF
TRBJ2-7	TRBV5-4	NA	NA	TGTGCCAGCAGTTGGGGCCTAAACTACGAGCAGTACTTC	CASSWGLNYEQYF
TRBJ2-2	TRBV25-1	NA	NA	TGTGCCAGCGCGTCGGGACAGAACACCGGGGAGCTGTTTTTT	CASASGQNTGELFF
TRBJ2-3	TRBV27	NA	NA	TGTGCCAGCAGTTTATCGATAGCGGTCACAGATACGCAGTATTTT	CASSLSIAVTDTQYF
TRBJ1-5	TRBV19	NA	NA	TGTGCCAGTACCCGGACAGTTAGCAATCAGCCCCAGCATTTT	CASTRTVSNQPQHF
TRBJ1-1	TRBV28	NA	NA	TGTGCCAGCAGTGCTAGGACACGGACTAGCATGAACACTGAAGCTTTCTTT	CASSARTRTSMNTEAFF
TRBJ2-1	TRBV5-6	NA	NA	TGTGCCAGCAGCGCCCGAGGACTAAATGTCAATGAGCAGTTCTTC	CASSARGLNVNEQFF
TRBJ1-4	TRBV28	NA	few	TGTGCCACCCGGGGGGTCAATGAAAAACTGTTTTTT	CATRGVNEKLFF
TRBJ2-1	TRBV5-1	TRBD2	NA	TGCGCCAGCAGCTTTACCTCCTCTAGCGGGGTTAATGAGCAGTTCTTC	CASSFTSSSGVNEQFF
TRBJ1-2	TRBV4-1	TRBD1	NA	TGCGCCAGCAGCCAGGGCGACAGGGGACTTAACTATGGCTACACCTTC	CASSQGDRGLNYGYTF
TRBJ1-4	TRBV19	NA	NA	TGTGCCAGTAAGTCCAGGGTCAATGAAAAACTGTTTTTT	CASKSRVNEKLFF
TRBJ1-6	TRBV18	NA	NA	TGTGCCAGCTCACCGTCGATTGGAGGTTATAATTCACCCCTCCACTTT	CASSPSIGGYNSPLHF